A selection of T cell receptor beta chains follows, all from one sample in a study of CD8 T cells in ankylosing spondylitis. Each CDR3 protein gets one entry after TCRdb re-called the 5' RACE reads with MiXCR. Here the sample spans about 220,000 distinct CDR3 sequences, 5.5% to 7.5% being singletons. Sequencing was done on a sample of blood, either unsorted or a sorted T cell fraction (not recorded which). Receptors were obtained from a male donor with ankylosing spondylitis. CDR3s include the opening cysteine and the closing phenylalanine or tryptophan. Each record gives: CDR3 length, J gene, clone size, D gene, V gene, CDR3 DNA, CDR3 protein. D genes are given only for firm matches. Rows may omit the clone size; those that give it use once, few, many or a size class.

17 | TRBJ2-2 | - | - | TRBV7-9 | TGTGCCAGCAGCTTAGCGGAGCGGATCCCGAACACCGGGGAGCTGTTTTTT | CASSLAERIPNTGELFF
15 | TRBJ2-3 | - | - | TRBV6-2/TRBV6-3 | TGTGCCAGCAGTTACTTGGGAGGCCCCCAAGATACGCAGTATTTT | CASSYLGGPQDTQYF
13 | TRBJ2-3 | - | - | TRBV16 | TGTGCCAGCAGCCACGGGGGCGCGGATACGCAGTATTTT | CASSHGGADTQYF
14 | TRBJ2-1 | many | TRBD2 | TRBV28 | TGTGCCTCCCGACTAGCCCTCTGGGGGAATGAGCAGTTCTTC | CASRLALWGNEQFF
13 | TRBJ2-4 | - | - | TRBV25-1 | TGTGCCAGCAGTGAAGACTGGTTTAGCGGCCAGTACTTC | CASSEDWFSGQYF
15 | TRBJ2-1 | many | - | TRBV7-9 | TGTGCCAGCAGCTTAAGGCAGGGAGTAAACAATGAGCAGTTCTTC | CASSLRQGVNNEQFF
12 | TRBJ1-2 | many | - | TRBV12-3/TRBV12-4 | TGTGCCAGCAGCGGGCTAGCTCTTGGCTACACCTTC | CASSGLALGYTF
12 | TRBJ2-7 | - | - | TRBV20-1 | TGCAGTGCTAGGCCGGGAACTTACGAGCAGTACTTC | CSARPGTYEQYF
15 | TRBJ2-7 | many | - | TRBV4-3 | TGCGCCAGCAGCCTAATACTATCCGGATCCTACGAGCAGTACTTC | CASSLILSGSYEQYF
12 | TRBJ1-1 | few | - | TRBV19 | TGTGCCAGTAGTTGGCTCAACACTGAAGCTTTCTTT | CASSWLNTEAFF
17 | TRBJ2-3 | many | - | TRBV21-1 | TGTGCCAGCAGCAGTTCTGGACTAGCGGGAAACACAGATACGCAGTATTTT | CASSSSGLAGNTDTQYF
14 | TRBJ1-5 | few | TRBD1 | TRBV5-6 | TGTGCCAGCAGGATTGGGACAGGGAATCAGCCCCAGCATTTT | CASRIGTGNQPQHF
15 | TRBJ2-7 | few | TRBD2 | TRBV29-1 | TGCAGCGTTGAAGACATTGGGGAGGGTGGATACGAGCAGTACTTC | CSVEDIGEGGYEQYF
19 | TRBJ2-1 | - | TRBD2 | TRBV4-2 | TGTGCCAGCAGCCAAGGGGGGGCTAGCGGGGGGGCTTCCTACAATGAGCAGTTCTTC | CASSQGGASGGASYNEQFF
18 | TRBJ2-2 | few | TRBD1 | TRBV4-3 | TGCGCCAGCAGCCAAGGCCCCCGACAGGGGGAAAACACCGGGGAGCTGTTTTTT | CASSQGPRQGENTGELFF
13 | TRBJ1-1 | many | - | TRBV12-3/TRBV12-4 | TGTGCCAGCAGACAGGGCCATGTAAGTGAAGCTTTCTTT | CASRQGHVSEAFF
16 | TRBJ1-1 | few | TRBD1 | TRBV10-3 | TGTGCCATCAGGACCGGCTGGGACAGGGTAGGAACTGAAGCTTTCTTT | CAIRTGWDRVGTEAFF
14 | TRBJ2-4 | few | TRBD1 | TRBV6-2/TRBV6-3 | TGTGCCAGCAGGCCGGACAGGGGTGAAGACATTCAGTACTTC | CASRPDRGEDIQYF
16 | TRBJ2-4 | few | TRBD2 | TRBV7-8 | TGTGCCAGCAGTTATTACCAGCGGGAGTGGGAAAACATTCAGTACTTC | CASSYYQREWENIQYF
14 | TRBJ2-5 | many | - | TRBV27 | TGTGCCAGCAGTGGGGGTAGGGTCCAAGAGACCCAGTACTTC | CASSGGRVQETQYF
14 | TRBJ2-1 | - | - | TRBV4-3 | TGCGCCAGCAGCCAAGGCACACGGAGAGATGAGCAGTTCTTC | CASSQGTRRDEQFF
15 | TRBJ2-5 | many | TRBD1 | TRBV9 | TGTGCCAGCAGCGTAGCAGGGACAGTACAAGAGACCCAGTACTTC | CASSVAGTVQETQYF
14 | TRBJ2-7 | many | - | TRBV7-9 | TGTGCCAGCAGCTCCGTGCCAGATACCTACGAGCAGTACTTC | CASSSVPDTYEQYF
13 | TRBJ2-1 | - | - | TRBV12-5 | TGTGCTAGTGGTTTAGGGTCCCCCAATGAGCAGTTCTTC | CASGLGSPNEQFF
12 | TRBJ2-5 | - | - | TRBV5-1 | TGCGCCAGCAGCACGGGAGCGGAGACCCAGTACTTC | CASSTGAETQYF
11 | TRBJ2-1 | many | - | TRBV7-9 | TGTGCCAGCAGATTACAGGATGAGCAGTTCTTC | CASRLQDEQFF
16 | TRBJ2-7 | many | TRBD1 | TRBV4-1 | TGCGCCAGCAGCCATACAGGGACAGGCTCCCTACGAGGGCAGTACTTC | CASSHTGTGSLRGQYF
17 | TRBJ2-7 | few | TRBD1 | TRBV11-2 | TGTGCCAGCAGCTTAGAGAGGGGGCTAGTTGGGTCCTACGAGCAGTACTTC | CASSLERGLVGSYEQYF
13 | TRBJ2-5 | - | - | TRBV29-1 | TGCAGCGCCATCGGCTACCCCGGGGAGACCCAGTACTTC | CSAIGYPGETQYF
14 | TRBJ2-2 | - | - | TRBV23-1 | TGCGCCAGCAGTCATCCAGCATACACCGGGGAGCTGTTTTTT | CASSHPAYTGELFF
17 | TRBJ1-5 | few | TRBD1 | TRBV6-1 | TGTGCCAGCACCCCCGGGACAGGGGGCGTTAGCAATCAGCCCCAGCATTTT | CASTPGTGGVSNQPQHF
16 | TRBJ2-5 | - | TRBD2 | TRBV13 | TGTGCCAGCAGCCGAAGCGGGACCGTGCCCCAAGAGACCCAGTACTTC | CASSRSGTVPQETQYF
16 | TRBJ1-2 | many | TRBD1 | TRBV24-1 | TGTGCCACCAGGGACAATGACAGGGGGCGCGGCTATGGCTACACCTTC | CATRDNDRGRGYGYTF
11 | TRBJ2-7 | few | - | TRBV30 | TGTGCCTGGTCTGCCGGCCTCGAGCAGTACTTC | CAWSAGLEQYF
16 | TRBJ2-2 | many | TRBD1 | TRBV10-3 | TGTGCCATCAGGCGGACAGGGGGCAACAGGACCGGGGAGCTGTTTTTT | CAIRRTGGNRTGELFF
16 | TRBJ2-1 | - | - | TRBV5-1 | TGCGCCAGCAGCCCAACGCAGGGGCGCGGATACAATGAGCAGTTCTTC | CASSPTQGRGYNEQFF
14 | TRBJ2-1 | many | - | TRBV20-1 | TGCAGTGCTAGAGGGACTGGCGTGAGGAATGAGCAGTTCTTC | CSARGTGVRNEQFF
14 | TRBJ2-5 | few | TRBD1 | TRBV5-1 | TGCGCCAGCAGCTTGTTAGGGGGCGTAGAGACCCAGTACTTC | CASSLLGGVETQYF
14 | TRBJ1-6 | many | - | TRBV5-6 | TGTGCCAAAACCGGAGGGGGGCCGATTTCACCCCTCCACTTT | CAKTGGGPISPLHF
14 | TRBJ2-1 | many | - | TRBV10-3 | TGTGCCATCAGTGAGTCTGGGACCTACAATGAGCAGTTCTTC | CAISESGTYNEQFF
16 | TRBJ2-3 | many | - | TRBV6-1 | TGTGCCAGCAGTGGTAGGACCGAGGTTATCACAGATACGCAGTATTTT | CASSGRTEVITDTQYF
16 | TRBJ1-2 | many | - | TRBV28 | TGTGCCAGCAGCCACCTACAGCTTCTAACTAACTATGGCTACACCTTC | CASSHLQLLTNYGYTF
14 | TRBJ1-1 | many | TRBD1 | TRBV5-5 | TGTGCCACCTCGAGGACAGGGAGGGACACTGAAGCTTTCTTT | CATSRTGRDTEAFF
15 | TRBJ2-3 | many | - | TRBV7-2 | TGTGCCAGCAGCTTCCAGGGATTCTCCACAGATACGCAGTATTTT | CASSFQGFSTDTQYF
16 | TRBJ1-1 | many | - | TRBV4-2 | TGTGCCAGCAGCCAAGATGGCATGGGGGAAGGCTTTGAAGCTTTCTTT | CASSQDGMGEGFEAFF
15 | TRBJ1-6 | once | - | TRBV5-1 | TGCGCCAGCAGCTTGGCCGGAGGCGAGGATTCACCCCTCCACTTT | CASSLAGGEDSPLHF
15 | TRBJ1-4 | - | TRBD1 | TRBV3-1 | TGTGCCAGCAGCCCCGGGACAGGGGAAAATGAAAAACTGTTTTTT | CASSPGTGENEKLFF
18 | TRBJ2-3 | - | - | TRBV10-3 | TGTGCCATCAGTGAGTCGATGTCGGCCCGGGGAGCCACAGATACGCAGTATTTT | CAISESMSARGATDTQYF
15 | TRBJ2-4 | many | - | TRBV20-1 | TGCAGTGCTAGCCGCACCGGGTCATTCAAAAACATTCAGTACTTC | CSASRTGSFKNIQYF
15 | TRBJ2-1 | many | - | TRBV5-1 | TGCGCCAGCAGCTTGGGCCAGGGCCGCCTAAGAGGGCAGTTCTTC | CASSLGQGRLRGQFF
14 | TRBJ1-1 | many | - | TRBV27 | TGTGCCAGCAGTTTCCGGGACGGGAACACTGAAGCTTTCTTT | CASSFRDGNTEAFF
16 | TRBJ2-1 | many | TRBD1 | TRBV5-1 | TGCGCCAGCAGGACTCCGGGACAGGGAACCTACAATGAGCAGTTCTTC | CASRTPGQGTYNEQFF
14 | TRBJ1-2 | many | - | TRBV7-9 | TGTGCCAGCAGCTTAGTCCGTCAAAACTATGGCTACACCTTC | CASSLVRQNYGYTF
11 | TRBJ2-3 | few | - | TRBV6-2/TRBV6-3 | TGTGCCAGCAGTCAGGGGGGGGGCAAGTATTTT | CASSQGGGKYF
13 | TRBJ1-1 | many | - | TRBV6-1 | TGTGCCAGCAGTCAACAGGGACTCACAGAAGCTTTCTTT | CASSQQGLTEAFF
15 | TRBJ1-6 | few | TRBD1 | TRBV9 | TGTGCCAGCAGCTTACAGGGGGGTAGGGGGTCACCCCTCCACTTT | CASSLQGGRGSPLHF